This is a list of T cell receptor beta chains from one sample in a study of blood T cell repertoires in COVID-19. Assay: immunoSEQ multiplex PCR; the TCRdb copy retains only in-frame clones and omits some. Here the sample spans roughly 260,000 clones, about nine tenths being singletons. What was sequenced was peripheral blood. These receptors were collected from a woman aged 30 to 39 with COVID-19, enrolled during active disease. Both conserved end residues are part of each CDR3. The D gene is left open where the match is weak. Rows may omit the clone size; those that give it use once, few, many or a size class.

TGTGCCATCAGTTCTAGGACTAGCGGGAGGGCCCACGAGCAGTACTTC | CAISSRTSGRAHEQYF | TRBJ2-7 | TRBV10-3 | 16 | TRBD2 | -
TGTGCCAGCAGCGCCATAGCGGGAATTCCCTACAATGAGCAGTTCTTC | CASSAIAGIPYNEQFF | TRBJ2-1 | TRBV13 | 16 | TRBD2 | -
TGTGCCAGCAGTCCGCAGGGGGAGCCAGGCTACACCTTC | CASSPQGEPGYTF | TRBJ1-2 | TRBV6-5 | 13 | TRBD1 | few
TGTGCCAGCAGTGCCCAGTCGATCGGGAATTCACCCCTCCACTTT | CASSAQSIGNSPLHF | TRBJ1-6 | TRBV6-4 | 15 | - | -
TGCAGCGTTATGGGACTAGCGGGCAACTACGAGCAGTACTTC | CSVMGLAGNYEQYF | TRBJ2-7 | TRBV29-1 | 14 | TRBD2 | -
TGTGCCAGCAGCGTAGGGGACGGGGGGAACACCGGGGAGCTGTTTTTT | CASSVGDGGNTGELFF | TRBJ2-2 | TRBV9 | 16 | - | -
TGTGCCTGGAAAAGTGGGCTAGCGGGAGGGCGTCCGTTCTTC | CAWKSGLAGGRPFF | TRBJ2-1 | TRBV30 | 14 | TRBD2 | -
TGTGCCAGTCAGCGGGAGGCAATCGGCAATGAGCAGTTCTTC | CASQREAIGNEQFF | TRBJ2-1 | TRBV5-4 | 14 | TRBD2 | -
TGTGCCAGCAGCTTACTTGGACAGGGTCAAGAAAAACTGTTTTTT | CASSLLGQGQEKLFF | TRBJ1-4 | TRBV5-4 | 15 | TRBD1 | once
TGTGCCAGCAGCCAGGGACAGCGTAACTATGGCTACACCTTC | CASSQGQRNYGYTF | TRBJ1-2 | TRBV7-9 | 14 | TRBD1 | -
TGTGCCAGCAGCTTGAACAGGGGGGAGCAGTACTTC | CASSLNRGEQYF | TRBJ2-7 | TRBV11-1 | 12 | TRBD1 | -
TGTGCCAGCAGTCTCCAGACTAGCGGCGAGCAGTACTTC | CASSLQTSGEQYF | TRBJ2-7 | TRBV27 | 13 | TRBD2 | -
TGTGCCAGCAGCCCGGGACAACTCATCGGCGGACAAGCTTTCTTT | CASSPGQLIGGQAFF | TRBJ1-1 | TRBV5-4 | 15 | - | -
TGTGCCAGCAGCTTAGCAGCGACTAGCACAGATACGCAGTATTTT | CASSLAATSTDTQYF | TRBJ2-3 | TRBV7-9 | 15 | - | once
TGCGCCAGCACCTTTAGCGGGACCATCGGGGAGCTGTTTTTT | CASTFSGTIGELFF | TRBJ2-2 | TRBV5-1 | 14 | TRBD2 | -
TGTGCCAGTAGTATAGAGGCTGGGGCGGACACTGAAGCTTTCTTT | CASSIEAGADTEAFF | TRBJ1-1 | TRBV19 | 15 | - | -
TGTGCCAGCAGTTTAGCCCCCTTGGTCGGGGGGGACTACGAGCAGTACTTC | CASSLAPLVGGDYEQYF | TRBJ2-7 | TRBV27 | 17 | TRBD2 | -
TGTGCCAGCAGCTTAATGGGGGGTGAGAACACCGGGGAGCTGTTTTTT | CASSLMGGENTGELFF | TRBJ2-2 | TRBV7-9 | 16 | - | once
TGTGCCAGCAGTTTATTCGCCGGGAATCTGCAGCCCCAGCATTTT | CASSLFAGNLQPQHF | TRBJ1-5 | TRBV28 | 15 | - | -
TGCGCCAGCAGCCCTGGACAGGTGAAGGACACTGAAGCTTTCTTT | CASSPGQVKDTEAFF | TRBJ1-1 | TRBV5-1 | 15 | TRBD1 | -
TGTGCCAGCAGCGGGGGACAGGGGGCGCGGGAGCAGTACTTC | CASSGGQGAREQYF | TRBJ2-7 | TRBV9 | 14 | TRBD1 | -
TGTGCCAGCAGTTTAGTAATTGGTGAGGTGACCCAGCATTTT | CASSLVIGEVTQHF | TRBJ1-5 | TRBV28 | 14 | - | -
TGTGCCAGCAGGCCGACAGGGGCGAGCAATCAGCCCCAGCATTTT | CASRPTGASNQPQHF | TRBJ1-5 | TRBV2 | 15 | TRBD1 | -